The text below deals with one T cell receptor beta chain. The antigen is not known. One end of the junction is discordant with germline, which a read error may explain. The same CDR3 arises from other DNA sequences in this sample as well. Method: immunoSEQ multiplex PCR; TCRdb's copy keeps in-frame clones and lacks some. The sample holds around 1.1 million clones, about 80% seen once. Both subsets, CD45RA+ naive and CD45RA-negative memory, were split from the CD4+ cells. These data come from a study of shared clonotypes between healthy human individuals. Study-wide background: There were three CD4 naive, three CD4 memory, two CD8 naive and one CD8 memory plates per donor.

Study results and limitations: Blood alone was sampled, and tissue repertoires likely differ. All-four-donor shared clonotypes had higher generation probabilities than non-shared clonotypes did.

There are 17 residues in the CDR3. Germline V gene sequence: CDR1 MNHEY, CDR2 SMNVEV (reference sequence). The sequencing input was memory CD4+ T cells from PBMCs. Subset denoted: CD45RA-negative fraction. The chain joins TRBV27 to TRBJ1-3; TRBD1 is a possible D gene (5 bases). This clonotype originated in a man younger than 35 in good health. Some clones in this sample may be carry-over from other donors' samples. CDR3 loop: CASSLGGGPSSGNTIYF. The CDR3 DNA reads TGTGCCAGCAGTTTAGGTGGGGGTCCTAGCTCTGGAAACACCATATATTTC.